The 30 T cell receptor beta chains presented below share a single source sample, sequenced in a study of lung T cells in sarcoidosis with Löfgren's syndrome. Via MiXCR, TCRdb re-called the reads, giving one row per CDR3 protein. This sample has 15,000 to 25,000 distinct CDR3 sequences, with 21% found just once. Sequenced: CD4+ T cells from bronchoalveolar lavage. The receptors derive from a human donor with sarcoidosis (Löfgren's syndrome or another form), or a control subject (not recorded which).

The table lists this clonotype with many counts. This chain connects TRBV20-1 to TRBJ2-1, with D unresolved. CDR1 is DFQATT, CDR2 SNEGSKA, per germline (reference sequence). The CDR3 sequence is 16 residues long. The V gene lost 5 bases and the J gene lost 3 bases, with 20 bases spanning the gap. CDR3 residues: CSASRRTNSFYNEQFF. CDR3 coding DNA: TGCAGTGCTTCTCGCAGGACCAACTCTTTCTACAATGAGCAGTTCTTC.

This clonotype is deemed medium-sized (0.01 to 0.1%). V is TRBV27 and J is TRBJ2-1; D ambiguous. The V and J ends lost 11 bases and 1 base respectively, with 9 bases between them. The CDR3 is 12 amino acids. Germline CDR1 reads MNHEY; CDR2 reads SMNVEV (reference sequence). CDR3 nucleotides: TGTGCCTGCCGTTCATCCTACAATGAGCAGTTCTTC. It encodes CACRSSYNEQFF.

This clonotype showed up just a few times. The chain couples TRBV2 to TRBJ1-4, with D maybe TRBD1 (5 bases). The germline CDR1 and CDR2 sequences are SNHLY and FYNNEI. V was pared by 2 bases and J by 2 bases, with 9 bases between. The CDR3 runs 15 residues. DNA for the CDR3: TGTGCCAGCAGTGAACTGGCAGGGACTAATGAAAAACTGTTTTTT. Translating gives CASSELAGTNEKLFF.

Sample share makes this clonotype medium-sized. The chain carries TRBV7-9 and TRBJ1-1, with D hard to call. The germline V gene has CDR1 SEHNR and CDR2 FQNEAQ (reference sequence). The V end lost 6 bases, the J end lost 0 bases, and 5 bases lay between the germline ends. The CDR3 contains 12 residues. CDR3 loop: CASSLLNTEAFF. As DNA, the CDR3 is TGTGCCAGCAGTCTGCTGAACACTGAAGCTTTCTTT.

This clonotype has a count of ten or more. The chain links TRBV20-1 to TRBJ2-2; the D gene is possibly TRBD2 (5 bases). This CDR3 contains 14 residues. Germline lookup yields CDR1 DFQATT and CDR2 SNEGSKA (reference sequence). V was cut by 0 bases and J by 1 base, with 6 bases left in between. The CDR3 nucleotides are TGCAGTGCTAGAGATGAGGGGAACACCGGGGAGCTGTTTTTT. Translating it yields CSARDEGNTGELFF.

This clonotype was picked up many times. This rearrangement joins TRBV7-2 to TRBJ2-1; 9 positions agree with TRBD2. The J segment lost 10 bases and the V segment lost 1 base, leaving 5 bases of the junction unmatched. The germline gives CDR1 SGHTA, CDR2 FQGNSA. This CDR3 contains 14 residues. DNA for the CDR3: TGTGCCAGCAGCTTAGTAGCGGGAGCTAGAGAGCAGTTCTTC. Residues: CASSLVAGAREQFF.

The gene calls are TRBV11-2 and TRBJ2-2; the D is unclear. This CDR3 comprises 11 residues. Germline V gene lookup returns CDR1 SGHAT and CDR2 FQNNGV. The ends were cut back, 8 bases at V and 6 bases at J, with 7 bases in the middle. The CDR3 nucleotides read TGTGCCAGCTTGGGATCCGGGGAGCTGTTTTTT. It specifies CASLGSGELFF.

This clonotype has a count of ten or more. The gene calls are TRBV7-8 and TRBJ2-7; no firm D call. CDR1 and CDR2 from the germline V gene are SGHVS and FQNEAQ. Deletions cut 5 bases from V and 6 bases from J, with 17 bases between. This CDR3 region has 14 residues. The CDR3 nucleotides are TGTGCCAGCAGCCCCCGGACCTTAGCCGGCGAGCAGTACTTC. Its translation: CASSPRTLAGEQYF.

The chain uses TRBV29-1 and TRBJ2-3; D remains unclear. This CDR3 comprises 12 residues. Trimming shortened V by 8 bases and J by 4 bases, and 13 bases separated the two germline ends. Germline V gives CDR1 SQVTM, CDR2 ANQGSEA. The CDR3 spells CSPLGPSDTQYF. The CDR3 DNA is TGCAGCCCGTTAGGGCCTTCAGATACGCAGTATTTT.

The chain is built from TRBV9 and TRBJ1-5; D gene uncertain. V was cut by 0 bases and J by 4 bases, with 8 bases left in between. Per the germline V gene, CDR1 is SGDLS and CDR2 is YYNGEE. The CDR3 extends over 14 amino acids. The CDR3 bases are TGTGCCAGCAGCGTAGAGCTGACAAATCAGCCCCAGCATTTT. Amino acids: CASSVELTNQPQHF. Using reference TRBV9 and TRBJ1-5 for the parts outside the CDR3, the full variable domain is DSGVTQTPKHLITATGQRVTLRCSPRSGDLSVYWYQQSLDQGLQFLIQYYNGEERAKGNILERFSAQQFPDLHSELNLSSLELGDSALYFCASSVELTNQPQHFGDGTRLSIL.

This clonotype was observed at least ten times. Sequence at one end of the junction differs from germline and may be a read error. The V and J genes are TRBV15 and TRBJ2-3; TRBD1 matches at 11 bases. This CDR3 is built from 14 residues. Germline V lookup: CDR1 LNHNV, CDR2 YYDKDF (reference sequence). CDR3 DNA sequence: TGTGTCACCAGCAGGACAGGGGGCGGAGATACGCAGTATTTT. Translated, it gives CVTSRTGGGDTQYF.

The V gene is TRBV20-1, the J gene TRBJ2-1, with TRBD2 matching over 11 bases. Germline-derived CDR1 and CDR2 are DFQATT and SNEGSKA (reference sequence). This CDR3 has 13 residues. The CDR3 here is CNAWASGRSEQFF. CDR3 in DNA: TGCAATGCCTGGGCTAGCGGGAGGAGTGAGCAGTTCTTC.

This clonotype came up a few times. V is TRBV5-1 and J is TRBJ2-2; D perhaps matches TRBD2 (5 bases). Germline V lookup: CDR1 SGHRS, CDR2 YFSETQ. The CDR3 sequence is 13 residues long. Between the trimmed V and J ends, which lost 4 bases and 6 bases, there was a span of 10 bases. In DNA form, the CDR3 reads TGCGCCAGCAGCGACACTAGATCCGGGGAGCTGTTTTTT. Translation gives CASSDTRSGELFF.

J is TRBJ2-5 and V is TRBV18; D uncertain. This CDR3 has 13 amino acids. The germline CDR1 and CDR2 sequences are KGHSH and LQKENI. Trimming removed 3 bases at V and 3 bases at J, with 8 bases between. The CDR3 DNA sequence: TGTGCCAGCTCACCCCAGGCTAAAGAGACCCAGTACTTC. Its protein product is CASSPQAKETQYF. The full variable domain, with the rest looked up from reference TRBV18 and TRBJ2-5, is NAGVMQNPRHLVRRRGQEARLRCSPMKGHSHVYWYRQLPEEGLKFMVYLQKENIIDESGMPKERFSAEFPKEGPSILRIQQVVRGDSAAYFCASSPQAKETQYFGPGTRLLVL.

Only a few counts were recorded for this clonotype. The chain uses TRBV19 and TRBJ2-3; 8 positions match TRBD2. V shed 4 bases and J 3 bases; nucleotides not matched to a gene: 9. This CDR3 is built from 16 residues. CDR1 LNHDA and CDR2 SQIVND come from the germline V gene (reference sequence). The CDR3 is CASSTPQRELTDTQYF. The CDR3, as DNA: TGTGCCAGTAGTACCCCCCAGCGGGAGTTGACAGATACGCAGTATTTT. The full variable domain, its missing parts supplied by reference TRBV19 and TRBJ2-3, is DGGITQSPKYLFRKEGQNVTLSCEQNLNHDAMYWYRQDPGQGLRLIYYSQIVNDFQKGDIAEGYSVSREKKESFPLTVTSAQKNPTAFYLCASSTPQRELTDTQYFGPGTRLTVL.

The rearrangement links TRBV5-4 to TRBJ2-1, with 11 nucleotides matching TRBD2. The junction had 9 bases not matched to a gene; V was cut back by 3 bases and J by 1 base. The germline gives CDR1 SGHNT, CDR2 YYREEE (reference sequence). The CDR3 runs to 18 residues. In DNA, the CDR3 is TGTGCCAGCAGCTCGGGGACTAGCGGAACCCTTTCCTACAATGAGCAGTTCTTC. This codes for CASSSGTSGTLSYNEQFF.

This clonotype was seen at least ten times. DNA of the CDR3: TGCAGTGCTCGCGCCCCGAGAGGAGGCAATGAGCAGTTCTTC. Protein sequence: CSARAPRGGNEQFF. The rearrangement uses TRBV20-1 and TRBJ2-1; possible D gene TRBD2, 5 bases. There are 14 residues in the CDR3. Trimming left V 5 bases short and J 6 bases short, with 17 bases between. Per germline, CDR1 DFQATT and CDR2 SNEGSKA (reference sequence).

The genes are TRBV29-1 and TRBJ2-5; 8 bases line up with TRBD2. The CDR3 contains 12 residues. Germline-derived CDR1 and CDR2 are SQVTM and ANQGSEA. With 6 bases clipped from V and 2 bases from J, the junction kept 2 bases outside the gene matches. The CDR3 loop reads CSVTSGQETQYF. The DNA for the CDR3 is TGCAGCGTAACTAGCGGTCAAGAGACCCAGTACTTC.

For this clonotype: A much larger clone lies one base from this, so it may be a read error. The V gene is TRBV7-9, the J gene TRBJ2-1; D not resolved. The length of the CDR3 is 15 residues. The V gene's germline CDR1 is SEHNR and CDR2 FQNEAQ (reference sequence). CDR3 DNA sequence: TGTGCCAGCAGCTTAAGAGGTATATTTAACAATGAGCGGTTCTTC. It encodes CASSLRGIFNNERFF.

This clonotype ranks as medium-sized (0.01 to 0.1%). This rearrangement joins TRBV20-1 to TRBJ2-7; 7 bases align to TRBD2. After removal of 0 bases from V and 1 base from J, the junction contained 6 bases not matched to a gene. This CDR3 is built from 15 residues. The V gene's germline CDR1 is DFQATT and CDR2 SNEGSKA (reference sequence). The CDR3 DNA follows: TGCAGTGCTAGAGATCTCGGACTAGGGTCCTACGAGCAGTACTTC. Its protein product is CSARDLGLGSYEQYF.

This chain links TRBV11-1 with TRBJ2-5; D may be TRBD2 (5 bases). The germline gives CDR1 SGHAT, CDR2 FQDESV (reference sequence). V dropped 3 bases and J dropped 2 bases, with 7 bases sitting between them. The CDR3 is 13 amino acids. CDR3 sequence (DNA): TGTGCCAGCAGCTTGCGGGTTCAAGAGACCCAGTACTTC. Protein product: CASSLRVQETQYF.

In this sample, this clonotype is medium-sized. CDR3: CASSWGWADTEAFF. In DNA, the CDR3 is TGTGCCAGCAGTTGGGGTTGGGCGGACACTGAAGCTTTCTTT. The chain joins TRBV27 to TRBJ1-1; D unclear. CDR1 is MNHEY and CDR2 is SMNVEV in the germline V gene (reference sequence). There are 14 residues in the CDR3. Trimming removed 4 bases at V and 3 bases at J, with 12 bases between.

This clonotype came up a few times. The chain carries TRBV19 and TRBJ2-6; 9 bases fit TRBD1. This CDR3 region has 15 residues. Germline V gene data show CDR1 as LNHDA and CDR2 as SQIVND (reference sequence). Trimming took 6 bases from V and 2 from J; bases not matched to a gene: 2. The CDR3 is CASRRQGAGANVLTF. CDR3 coding DNA: TGTGCCAGTAGGAGACAGGGGGCTGGGGCCAACGTCCTGACTTTC. The full variable domain, its missing parts supplied by reference TRBV19 and TRBJ2-6, is DGGITQSPKYLFRKEGQNVTLSCEQNLNHDAMYWYRQDPGQGLRLIYYSQIVNDFQKGDIAEGYSVSREKKESFPLTVTSAQKNPTAFYLCASRRQGAGANVLTFGAGSRLTVL.

A note on this clonotype: Since a much larger clone is just one base distant, this may be a read error. The chain carries TRBV7-2 and TRBJ2-3; no clear D gene. Trimming stripped 5 bases from V and 2 bases from J, with 17 bases between. CDR1 is SGHTA, CDR2 FQGNSA, per germline. The CDR3 is 16 residues long. The CDR3 is CASSPSGLFNTDTQYF. The CDR3 region has the DNA TGTGCCAGCAGCCCCTCGGGCCTCTTCAACACAGATACGCAGTATTTT.

Note on this clonotype: With a much larger clone just one base away, this may be a read error. V is TRBV28 and J is TRBJ1-2; D is undetermined. This CDR3 is 14 amino acids long. Germline CDR1 reads MDHEN; CDR2 reads SYDVKM. V dropped 4 bases and J dropped 0 bases, with 9 bases sitting between them. DNA of the CDR3: TGTGCCAGCAGTTACACCTCCACTAACTATGGCTACACCTTC. The encoded protein is CASSYTSTNYGYTF.

This clonotype is medium-sized by share. The genes are TRBV28 and TRBJ2-1, with D perhaps matching TRBD2 (6 bases). CDR3 length equals 13 residues. Germline V gene lookup returns CDR1 MDHEN and CDR2 SYDVKM. V shed 4 bases and J shed 4 bases, with 8 bases lying between them. In DNA, the CDR3 is TGTGCCAGCAGTTCGGGAGTATACAATGAGCAGTTCTTC. It is translated as CASSSGVYNEQFF.

In its sample, this clonotype was seen a few times. The chain is built from TRBV5-4 and TRBJ2-3; TRBD2 is a possible D gene (5 bases). CDR3 length: 21 residues. V lost 0 bases, J lost 0 bases, and 26 bases lay in between. CDR1 and CDR2 (germline): SGHNT, YYREEE (reference sequence). CDR3 sequence (DNA): TGTGCCAGCAGCTTGGAAGGACCCCTAACGGGGAGCGCCATAAGCACAGATACGCAGTATTTT. Translating it yields CASSLEGPLTGSAISTDTQYF.

This clonotype was seen many times. This chain connects TRBV20-1 to TRBJ1-2; the D gene is possibly TRBD1 (5 bases). V shed 3 bases and J shed 8 bases, with 10 bases lying between them. This CDR3 has 11 amino acids. Germline V lookup: CDR1 DFQATT, CDR2 SNEGSKA (reference sequence). DNA for the CDR3: TGCAGTGCTAGTCGAGGGGAAGGCTACACCTTC. Translating gives CSASRGEGYTF.

Remarks on this clonotype: Sequence at one end of the junction differs from germline and may be a read error. V and J are TRBV19 and TRBJ2-3; 10 bases align to TRBD2. Looked up from germline, CDR1 is LNHDA and CDR2 is SQIVND (reference sequence). The CDR3 spans 13 residues. The CDR3 DNA reads as TGTGTCAGTAGAAGACTAGCGGGAGATACGCAGTATTTT. Residues: CVSRRLAGDTQYF.

This clonotype was observed many times. The chain recombines TRBV7-2 with TRBJ2-2; a weak D match, TRBD1 (6 bases). The CDR3 is 16 residues long. The V end was cut by 5 bases, the J end by 5 bases, with 18 bases between. CDR1 SGHTA and CDR2 FQGNSA come from the germline V gene. The CDR3 sequence is CASSLGQFRWTGELFF. The CDR3 nucleotides read TGTGCCAGCAGCCTTGGACAGTTCAGATGGACCGGGGAGCTGTTTTTT.